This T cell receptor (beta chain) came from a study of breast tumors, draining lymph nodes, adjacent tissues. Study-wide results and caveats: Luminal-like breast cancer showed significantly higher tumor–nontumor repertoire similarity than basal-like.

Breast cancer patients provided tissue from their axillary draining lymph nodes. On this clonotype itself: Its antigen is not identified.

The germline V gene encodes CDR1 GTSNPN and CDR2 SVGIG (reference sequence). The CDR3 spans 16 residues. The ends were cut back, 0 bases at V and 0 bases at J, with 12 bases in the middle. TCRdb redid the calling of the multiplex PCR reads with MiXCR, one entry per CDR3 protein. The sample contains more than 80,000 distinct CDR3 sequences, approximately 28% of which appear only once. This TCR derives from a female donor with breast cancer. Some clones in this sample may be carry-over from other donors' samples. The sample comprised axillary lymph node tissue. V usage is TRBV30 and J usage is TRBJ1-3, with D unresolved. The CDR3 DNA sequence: TGTGCCTGGAGTGTACCTGGACTGAGCTCTGGAAACACCATATATTTT. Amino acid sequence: CAWSVPGLSSGNTIYF.